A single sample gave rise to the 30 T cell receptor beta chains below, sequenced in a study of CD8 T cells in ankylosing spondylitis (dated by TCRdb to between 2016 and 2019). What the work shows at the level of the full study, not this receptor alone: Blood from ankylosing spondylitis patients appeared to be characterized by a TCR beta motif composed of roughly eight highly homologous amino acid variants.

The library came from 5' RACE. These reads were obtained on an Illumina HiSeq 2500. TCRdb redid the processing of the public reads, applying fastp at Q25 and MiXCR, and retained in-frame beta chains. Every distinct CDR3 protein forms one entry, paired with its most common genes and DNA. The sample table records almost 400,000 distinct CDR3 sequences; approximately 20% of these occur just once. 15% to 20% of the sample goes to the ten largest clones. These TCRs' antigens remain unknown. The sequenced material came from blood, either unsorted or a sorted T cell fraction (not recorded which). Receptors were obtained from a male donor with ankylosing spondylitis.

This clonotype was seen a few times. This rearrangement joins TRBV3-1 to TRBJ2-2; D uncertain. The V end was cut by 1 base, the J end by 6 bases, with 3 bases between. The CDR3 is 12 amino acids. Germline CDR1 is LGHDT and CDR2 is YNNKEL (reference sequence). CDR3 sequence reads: CASSQVAGELFF. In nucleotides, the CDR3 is TGTGCCAGCAGCCAAGTTGCCGGGGAGCTGTTTTTT.

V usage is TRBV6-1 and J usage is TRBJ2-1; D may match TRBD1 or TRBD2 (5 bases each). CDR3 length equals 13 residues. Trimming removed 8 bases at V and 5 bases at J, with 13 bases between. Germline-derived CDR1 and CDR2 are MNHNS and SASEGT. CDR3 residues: CASRPPGHNEQFF. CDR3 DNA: TGTGCCAGCCGACCCCCGGGGCACAATGAGCAGTTCTTC.

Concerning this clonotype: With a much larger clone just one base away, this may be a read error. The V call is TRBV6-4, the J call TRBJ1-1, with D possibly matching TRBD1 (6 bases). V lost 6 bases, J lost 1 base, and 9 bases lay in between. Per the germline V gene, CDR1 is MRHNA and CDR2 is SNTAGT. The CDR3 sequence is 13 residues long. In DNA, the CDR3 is TGTGCCAGCAGCACGGACAGGAACACTGAAGCTTTCTTT. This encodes CASSTDRNTEAFF.

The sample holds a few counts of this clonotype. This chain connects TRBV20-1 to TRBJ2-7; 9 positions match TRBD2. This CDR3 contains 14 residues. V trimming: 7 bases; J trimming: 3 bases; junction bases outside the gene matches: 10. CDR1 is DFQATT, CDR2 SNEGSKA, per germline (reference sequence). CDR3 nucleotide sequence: TGCAGTGTCCAAGAGGCTAGCGGGATCTACGAGCAGTACTTC. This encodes CSVQEASGIYEQYF.

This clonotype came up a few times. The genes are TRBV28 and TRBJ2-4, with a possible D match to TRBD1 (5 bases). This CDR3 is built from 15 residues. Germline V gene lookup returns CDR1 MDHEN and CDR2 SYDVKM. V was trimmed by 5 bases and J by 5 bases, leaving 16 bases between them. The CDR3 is CASSPPGNSENIQYF. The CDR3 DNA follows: TGTGCCAGCAGTCCCCCAGGGAATTCGGAAAACATTCAGTACTTC.

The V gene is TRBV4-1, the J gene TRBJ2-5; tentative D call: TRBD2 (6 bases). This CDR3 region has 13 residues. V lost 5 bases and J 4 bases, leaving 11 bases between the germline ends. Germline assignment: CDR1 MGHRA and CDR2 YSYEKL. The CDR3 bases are TGCGCCAGCAGCAGGAGGGTTAGAGAGACCCAGTACTTC. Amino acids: CASSRRVRETQYF.

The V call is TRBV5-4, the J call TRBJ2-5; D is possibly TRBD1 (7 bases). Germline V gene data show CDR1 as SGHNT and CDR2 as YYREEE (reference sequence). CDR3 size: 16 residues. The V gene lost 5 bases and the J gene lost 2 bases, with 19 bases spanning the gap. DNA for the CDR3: TGTGCCAGCAGTCCCCGCGGGACAGCCCGACAAGAGACCCAGTACTTC. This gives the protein CASSPRGTARQETQYF.

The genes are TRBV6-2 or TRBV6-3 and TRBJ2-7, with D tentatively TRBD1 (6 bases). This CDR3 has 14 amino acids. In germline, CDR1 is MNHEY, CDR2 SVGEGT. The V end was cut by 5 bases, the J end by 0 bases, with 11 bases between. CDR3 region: CASSNRAGSYEQYF. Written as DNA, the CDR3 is TGTGCCAGCAGTAACAGGGCCGGCTCCTACGAGCAGTACTTC.

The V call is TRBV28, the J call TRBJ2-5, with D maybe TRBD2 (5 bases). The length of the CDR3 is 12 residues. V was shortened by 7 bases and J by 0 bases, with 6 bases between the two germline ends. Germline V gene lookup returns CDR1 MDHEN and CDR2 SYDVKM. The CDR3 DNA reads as TGTGCCAGCACGGACTACCAAGAGACCCAGTACTTC. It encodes CASTDYQETQYF.

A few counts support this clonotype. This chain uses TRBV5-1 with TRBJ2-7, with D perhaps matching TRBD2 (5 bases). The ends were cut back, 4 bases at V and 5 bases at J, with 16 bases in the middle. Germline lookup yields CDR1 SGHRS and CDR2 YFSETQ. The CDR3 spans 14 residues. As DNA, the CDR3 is TGCGCCAGCAGCGCTAGGACGGGGTTTAACGAGCAGTACTTC. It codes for CASSARTGFNEQYF.

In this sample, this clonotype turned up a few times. CDR3 sequence (DNA): TGTGCCAGCAGTTCCTCACTTAGGAACACTGAAGCTTTCTTT. It encodes CASSSSLRNTEAFF. This chain joins TRBV6-5 and TRBJ1-1; D remains ambiguous. The V and J ends lost 4 bases and 1 base respectively, with 10 bases between them. Germline CDR1 and CDR2: MNHEY and SVGAGI. This CDR3 has 14 amino acids.

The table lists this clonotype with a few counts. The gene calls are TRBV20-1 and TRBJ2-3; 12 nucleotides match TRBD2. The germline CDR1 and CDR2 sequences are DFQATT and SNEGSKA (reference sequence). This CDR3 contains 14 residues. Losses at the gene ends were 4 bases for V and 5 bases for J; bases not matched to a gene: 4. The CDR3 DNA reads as TGCAGTGCTACCCCGGGACTAGCGGGAGATACGCAGTATTTT. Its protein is CSATPGLAGDTQYF.

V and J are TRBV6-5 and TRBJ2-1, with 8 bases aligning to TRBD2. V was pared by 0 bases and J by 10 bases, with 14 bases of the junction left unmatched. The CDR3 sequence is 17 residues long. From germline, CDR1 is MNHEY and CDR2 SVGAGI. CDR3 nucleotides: TGTGCCAGCAGTTACTCGAGTGGGAGTCTGGAGCGGGGGGAGCAGTTCTTC. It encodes CASSYSSGSLERGEQFF.

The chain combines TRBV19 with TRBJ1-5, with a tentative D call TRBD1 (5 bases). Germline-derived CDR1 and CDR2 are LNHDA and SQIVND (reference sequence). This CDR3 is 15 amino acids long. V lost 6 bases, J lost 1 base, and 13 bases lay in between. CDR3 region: CASRQSGDSNQPQHF. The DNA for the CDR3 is TGTGCCAGTAGACAAAGCGGGGACAGCAATCAGCCCCAGCATTTT.

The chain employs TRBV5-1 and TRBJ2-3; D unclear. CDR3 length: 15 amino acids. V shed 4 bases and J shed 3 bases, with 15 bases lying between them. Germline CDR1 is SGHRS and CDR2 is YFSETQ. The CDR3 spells CASSPVGATTDTQYF. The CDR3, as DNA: TGCGCCAGCAGCCCAGTCGGAGCGACTACAGATACGCAGTATTTT.

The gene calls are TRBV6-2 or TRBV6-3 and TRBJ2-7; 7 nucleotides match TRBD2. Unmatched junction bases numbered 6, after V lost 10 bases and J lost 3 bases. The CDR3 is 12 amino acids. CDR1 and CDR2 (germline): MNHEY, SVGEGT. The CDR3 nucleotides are TGTGCCATCGGGCGGGGGATCTACGAGCAGTACTTC. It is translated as CAIGRGIYEQYF.

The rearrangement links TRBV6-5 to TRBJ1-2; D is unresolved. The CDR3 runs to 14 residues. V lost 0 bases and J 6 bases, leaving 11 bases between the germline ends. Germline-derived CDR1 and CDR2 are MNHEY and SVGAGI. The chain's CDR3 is CASSYSELADGYTF. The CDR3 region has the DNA TGTGCCAGCAGTTACTCGGAATTAGCAGATGGCTACACCTTC.

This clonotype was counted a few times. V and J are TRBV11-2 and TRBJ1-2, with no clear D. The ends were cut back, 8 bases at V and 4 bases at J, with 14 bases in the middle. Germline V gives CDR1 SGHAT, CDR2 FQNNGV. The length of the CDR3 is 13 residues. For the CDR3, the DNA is TGTGCCAGCTCAGCCGGCCTTACCTATGGCTACACCTTC. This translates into CASSAGLTYGYTF.

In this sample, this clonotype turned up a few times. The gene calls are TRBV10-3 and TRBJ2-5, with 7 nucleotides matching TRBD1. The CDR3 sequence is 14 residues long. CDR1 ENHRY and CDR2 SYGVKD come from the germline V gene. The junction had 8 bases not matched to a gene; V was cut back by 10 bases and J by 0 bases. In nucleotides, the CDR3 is TGTGCCACCCAAGAGGGACAGAACCAAGAGACCCAGTACTTC. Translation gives CATQEGQNQETQYF.

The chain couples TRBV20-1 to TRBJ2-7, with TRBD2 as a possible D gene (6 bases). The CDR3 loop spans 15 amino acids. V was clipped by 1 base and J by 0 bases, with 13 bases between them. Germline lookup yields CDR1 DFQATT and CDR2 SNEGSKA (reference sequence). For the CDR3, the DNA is TGCAGTGCTAGAGTTATCGGGAGTGGCTCCTACGAGCAGTACTTC. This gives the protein CSARVIGSGSYEQYF.

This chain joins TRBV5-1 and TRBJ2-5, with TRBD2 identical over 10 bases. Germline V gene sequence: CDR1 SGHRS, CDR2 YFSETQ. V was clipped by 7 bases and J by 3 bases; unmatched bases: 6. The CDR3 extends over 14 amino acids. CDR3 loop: CASGHGLAEETQYF. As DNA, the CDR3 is TGCGCCAGCGGTCACGGACTAGCGGAAGAGACCCAGTACTTC.

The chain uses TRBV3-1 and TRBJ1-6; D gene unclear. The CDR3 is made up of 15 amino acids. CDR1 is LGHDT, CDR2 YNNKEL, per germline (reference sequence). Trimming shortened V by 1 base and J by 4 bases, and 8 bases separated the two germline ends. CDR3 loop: CASSQVPDYNSPLHF. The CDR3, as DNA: TGTGCCAGCAGCCAAGTCCCCGATTATAATTCACCCCTCCACTTT.

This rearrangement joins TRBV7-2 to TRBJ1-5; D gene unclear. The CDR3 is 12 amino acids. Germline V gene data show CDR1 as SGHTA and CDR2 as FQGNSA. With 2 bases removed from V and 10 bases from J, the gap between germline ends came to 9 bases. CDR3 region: CASSLLGRPQHF. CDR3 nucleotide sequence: TGTGCCAGCAGCTTATTGGGGAGACCCCAGCATTTT. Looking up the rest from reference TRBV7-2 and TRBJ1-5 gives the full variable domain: GAGVSQSPSNKVTEKGKDVELRCDPISGHTALYWYRQSLGQGLEFLIYFQGNSAPDKSGLPSDRFSAERTGGSVSTLTIQRTQQEDSAVYLCASSLLGRPQHFGDGTRLSIL.

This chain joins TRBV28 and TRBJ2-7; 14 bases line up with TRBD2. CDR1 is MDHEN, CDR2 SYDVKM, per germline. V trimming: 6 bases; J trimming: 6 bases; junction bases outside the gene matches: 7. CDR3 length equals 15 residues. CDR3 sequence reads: CASSPRTSGRIEQYF. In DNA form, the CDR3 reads TGTGCCAGCAGCCCCCGGACTAGCGGGAGGATCGAGCAGTACTTC.

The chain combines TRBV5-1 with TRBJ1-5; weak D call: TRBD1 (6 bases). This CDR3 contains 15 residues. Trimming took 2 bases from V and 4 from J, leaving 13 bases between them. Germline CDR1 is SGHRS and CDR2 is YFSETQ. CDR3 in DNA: TGCGCCAGCAGCTTATATCCAGGGGAAAATCAGCCCCAGCATTTT. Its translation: CASSLYPGENQPQHF.

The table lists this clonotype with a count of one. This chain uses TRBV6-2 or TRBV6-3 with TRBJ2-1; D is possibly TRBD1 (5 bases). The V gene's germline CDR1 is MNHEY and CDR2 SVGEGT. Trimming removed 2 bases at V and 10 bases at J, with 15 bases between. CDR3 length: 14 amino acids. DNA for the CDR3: TGTGCCAGCAGTTACGCCGATACAGGAGAGGAGCAGTTCTTC. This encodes CASSYADTGEEQFF.

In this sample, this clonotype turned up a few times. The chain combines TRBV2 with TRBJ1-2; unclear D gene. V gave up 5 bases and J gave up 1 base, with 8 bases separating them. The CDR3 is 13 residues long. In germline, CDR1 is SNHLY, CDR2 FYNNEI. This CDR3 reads CASSTRGNYGYTF. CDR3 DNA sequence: TGTGCCAGCAGTACCCGGGGTAACTATGGCTACACCTTC.

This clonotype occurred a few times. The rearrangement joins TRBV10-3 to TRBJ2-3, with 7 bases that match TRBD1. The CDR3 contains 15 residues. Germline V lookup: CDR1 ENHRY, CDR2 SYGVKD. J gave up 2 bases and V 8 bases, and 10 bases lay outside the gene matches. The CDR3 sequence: CAIGNPGTDTDTQYF. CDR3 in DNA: TGTGCCATCGGTAATCCCGGGACAGACACAGATACGCAGTATTTT.

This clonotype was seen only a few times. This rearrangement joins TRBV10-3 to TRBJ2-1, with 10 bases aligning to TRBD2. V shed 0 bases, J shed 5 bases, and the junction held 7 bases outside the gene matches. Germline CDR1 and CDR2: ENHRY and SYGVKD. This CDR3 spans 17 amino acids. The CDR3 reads CAISESASGRANNEQFF. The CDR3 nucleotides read TGTGCCATCAGTGAGTCTGCAAGCGGGAGGGCAAACAATGAGCAGTTCTTC.

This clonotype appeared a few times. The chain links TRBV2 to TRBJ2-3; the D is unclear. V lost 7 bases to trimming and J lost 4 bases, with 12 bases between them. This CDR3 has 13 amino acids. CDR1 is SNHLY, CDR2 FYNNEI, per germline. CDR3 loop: CASNSPEADTQYF. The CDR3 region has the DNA TGTGCCAGCAACAGCCCAGAGGCAGATACGCAGTATTTT.